This TCR beta chain emerged from a study of CD8 T cells in Susac syndrome. The V end was cut by 9 bases, the J end by 0 bases, with 10 bases between. Germline CDR1 reads KGHDR; CDR2 reads SFDVKD. This CDR3 region has 13 residues. Random hexamers were used to reverse transcribe an amount of roughly 0.45 to 1 ug RNA. TCRdb re-called the immunoSEQ multiplex PCR reads with MiXCR, one entry per CDR3 protein. The sample carries about 200,000 distinct CDR3 sequences, 85% to 95% recorded once. Sequencing used CD4+ T cells from PBMCs. The source is a human donor in good health. The chain combines TRBV24-1 with TRBJ1-1; D gene unclear. The CDR3, as DNA: TGTGCCACCGGGCACGGCATGAACACTGAAGCTTTCTTT. This sequence encodes CATGHGMNTEAFF.